Below are 18 T cell receptor beta chains sequenced from a single sample in a study of tumor-infiltrating lymphocytes in primary liver carcinoma. Priming with a constant-region primer yielded TCR beta cDNA from 500 ng total RNA. Three-round nested multiplex PCR performed with slightly modified ARM-PCR produced the TCR beta libraries. The first two PCR rounds used TRBV1-TRBV30 forward primers with a C-beta reverse primer, nine to eleven cycles each. TCRdb reprocessed the multiplex PCR reads with MiXCR, giving one entry per CDR3 protein. This table has fewer than 250,000 distinct CDR3 sequences, around four fifths appearing once. Taking about 17-33 mg of unsorted bulk tissue, the authors co-extracted RNA and DNA. Sequenced input: tumor tissue from primary liver carcinoma. These receptors were obtained from a man aged 40-49 years with primary liver carcinoma and hepatitis B virus infection.

About this clonotype: Without the conserved terminal phenylalanine or tryptophan, this CDR3 likely stems from a read error. This sequence joins TRBV4-3 and TRBJ1-1; tentatively, D is TRBD1 (5 bases). This CDR3 has 13 amino acids. Germline CDR1 LGHNA, CDR2 YSLEER. CDR3: CACSLGGFTEAFI. As DNA, the CDR3 is TGCGCCTGCAGCCTCGGGGGGTTTACTGAAGCTTTCATT.

Concerning this clonotype itself: Since a much larger clone is just one base distant, this may be a read error. The chain joins TRBV21-1 to TRBJ2-7; the tabulated D call, TRBD1, remains unverified against the DNA. TRBV21-1 counts as a pseudogene. This CDR3 region has 15 residues. DNA of the CDR3: TGTGCCAGCAACAGAGGCGTCACCGGGTACTACGAGCAGTACTTC. Its translation: CASNRGVTGYYEQYF.

As to this clonotype: A much bigger clone sits one base away, suggesting this may be a read error. V usage is TRBV5-1 and J usage is TRBJ2-2, with TRBD1 matching 8 bases. This CDR3 region has 16 residues. The V gene's germline CDR1 is SGHRS and CDR2 YFSETQ. CDR3 DNA sequence: TGCGCCAGCAGCCGATCAGGGGGCGCCGACACCGGGGAGGTGTTTTTT. Amino acid sequence: CASSRSGGADTGEVFF.

The chain uses TRBV6-1 and TRBJ2-4, with TRBD1 as a possible D gene (6 bases). The V gene's germline CDR1 is MNHNS and CDR2 SASEGT. CDR3 length: 18 residues. Trimming stripped 3 bases from V and 1 base from J, with 19 bases between. The CDR3 DNA follows: TGTGCCAGCAGTGAGGAGACAGGCTTTCAGAAGGCCAAAAACATTCAGTACTTC. This gives the protein CASSEETGFQKAKNIQYF.

This chain uses TRBV6-1 with TRBJ1-4; D unclear. This CDR3 region has 16 residues. Trimming removed 7 bases at V and 3 bases at J, with 18 bases between. CDR1 is MNHNS and CDR2 is SASEGT in the germline V gene. CDR3: CASIGAGLAPNEKLFF. The CDR3 DNA reads as TGTGCCAGCATTGGAGCGGGTCTGGCACCTAATGAAAAACTGTTTTTT.

In the case of this clonotype: This is likely a read error, given that the CDR3 carries no conserved phenylalanine or tryptophan at its end. This chain joins TRBV6-5 and TRBJ2-7, with D unresolved. This CDR3 is built from 11 residues. Germline-derived CDR1 and CDR2 are MNHEY and SVGAGI. In DNA form, the CDR3 reads TGTGCCAGTAGTTCGGGTCGCGAGCAGTACTCA. Translation: CASSSGREQYS.

Turning to this clonotype: A much larger clone sits a single nucleotide away, making a read error possible. The chain recombines TRBV28 with TRBJ1-3; TRBD1 might be the D (5 bases). The germline V gene encodes CDR1 MDHEN and CDR2 SYDVKM. The CDR3 is made up of 15 amino acids. V lost 6 bases and J lost 5, with 17 bases in between. CDR3 protein: CASRSDGGGRNTIYF. Written as DNA, the CDR3 is TGTGCCAGCAGGTCCGATGGGGGAGGTAGAAACACCATATATTTT.

Comment on this clonotype: An end of the junction differs from the germline gene, which may be a read error. This chain uses TRBV12-3 or TRBV12-4 with TRBJ1-3; no clear D. The CDR3 spans 13 residues. CDR3 loop: CVSSSHSGNTIYF. The CDR3 bases are TGTGTCAGCAGTTCCCACTCTGGAAATACCATATATTTT.

The genes are TRBV6-1 and TRBJ2-2; possible D gene TRBD1, 6 bases. From germline, CDR1 is MNHNS and CDR2 SASEGT. This CDR3 has 15 residues. In DNA, the CDR3 is TGTGTAACACGGTGGGACACTAACAACACCGGGGAGCTGTTTTTT. Its translation is CVTRWDTNNTGELFF.

V usage is TRBV12-3 or TRBV12-4 and J usage is TRBJ2-5; D gene unclear. There are 13 residues in the CDR3. Trimming stripped 5 bases from V and 5 bases from J, with 12 bases between. This CDR3 reads CASSPNVGETQYF. CDR3 nucleotide sequence: TGTGCCAGCAGTCCGAACGTTGGGGAGACCCAGTACTTC.

In regard to this clonotype: The CDR3 does not end in the conserved phenylalanine or tryptophan, so this is likely a read error. V is TRBV6-5 and J is TRBJ2-1; D gene ambiguous. The V gene lost 5 bases and the J gene lost 11 bases, with 16 bases spanning the gap. In germline, CDR1 is MNHEY, CDR2 SVGAGI. The CDR3 is 13 residues long. As DNA, the CDR3 is TGTGCCAGCAGTGACGAGACAAGGACCCAGCAGTTCTCC. It codes for CASSDETRTQQFS.

Concerning this clonotype: Mismatch with germline at one junction end may stem from a read error. The rearrangement uses TRBV6-5 and TRBJ2-7, with D possibly TRBD2 on 6 matching bases. Looked up from germline, CDR1 is MNHEY and CDR2 is SVGAGI. This CDR3 spans 16 amino acids. The CDR3 DNA is TGTGCCAACAGTTACTCCCTCGGAGGGGAGGCCTATGACCAGTACTTC. Its protein product is CANSYSLGGEAYDQYF.

Concerning this clonotype: One junction end disagrees with the germline gene, perhaps due to a read error. This chain joins TRBV28 and TRBJ1-4; 12 nucleotides agree with TRBD1. The length of the CDR3 is 15 residues. Germline lookup yields CDR1 MDHEN and CDR2 SYDVKM. Here the CDR3 DNA reads TGTGTCAGCAGCTTGGGACAGGGGGCCAATGCAAAACTGTTTTTT. Protein sequence: CVSSLGQGANAKLFF.

A single count supports this clonotype. A read error may produce the germline difference seen at one junction end. For the CDR3, the DNA is TGTACCAGCAGTTACAGGGGGACAGGCACTGAATCTATCTTT. Encoded protein: CTSSYRGTGTESIF. The V and J genes are TRBV6-5 and TRBJ1-1; TRBD1 agrees at 8 bases. The CDR3 totals 14 residues. Germline CDR1 reads MNHEY; CDR2 reads SVGAGI.

Worth noting for this clonotype: Mismatch with germline at one junction end may stem from a read error. The V gene is TRBV4-3, the J gene TRBJ2-1, with 10 bases lining up with TRBD2. The CDR3 runs to 17 residues. The germline gives CDR1 LGHNA, CDR2 YSLEER. The CDR3 here is CASSQDLAGASYSEQLF. The CDR3 DNA follows: TGCGCCAGCAGCCAGGACCTAGCGGGAGCTTCCTACAGTGAGCAGTTATTC.

Remarks on this clonotype: A much larger clone differs by one base, so this may be a read error. This likely comes from a read error, as the CDR3 has no conserved phenylalanine or tryptophan at its end. The chain recombines TRBV28 with TRBJ1-5, with a possible D match to TRBD1 (5 bases). Trimming removed 6 bases from V and 1 base from J, with 19 bases in between. The CDR3 runs 17 residues. Per the germline V gene, CDR1 is MDHEN and CDR2 is SYDVKM. The CDR3 DNA sequence: TGTGCCAGCAGACCCACTAAGGGGATCGGAAGCAATCAGCCCCAGCATTTA. It codes for CASRPTKGIGSNQPQHL.

Concerning this clonotype: The missing conserved phenylalanine or tryptophan at the end of this CDR3 makes a read error likely. The genes are TRBV29-1 and TRBJ2-5; TRBD2 matches at 8 bases. Germline V lookup: CDR1 SQVTM, CDR2 ANQGSEA. V was pared by 7 bases and J by 3 bases, with 4 bases of the junction left unmatched. CDR3 length: 12 amino acids. CDR3 loop: CSALLAEETQYV. In nucleotides, the CDR3 is TGCAGCGCTCTACTAGCGGAAGAGACCCAGTACGTC.

The chain carries TRBV11-3 and TRBJ2-1; no definite D call. CDR1 and CDR2 (germline): SGHNT, YENEEA. The CDR3 loop spans 12 amino acids. The DNA of the CDR3 is TGTGCAGGCAGTTTAAATGCCAATGAGCAGTTCTTC. Its translation: CAGSLNANEQFF.